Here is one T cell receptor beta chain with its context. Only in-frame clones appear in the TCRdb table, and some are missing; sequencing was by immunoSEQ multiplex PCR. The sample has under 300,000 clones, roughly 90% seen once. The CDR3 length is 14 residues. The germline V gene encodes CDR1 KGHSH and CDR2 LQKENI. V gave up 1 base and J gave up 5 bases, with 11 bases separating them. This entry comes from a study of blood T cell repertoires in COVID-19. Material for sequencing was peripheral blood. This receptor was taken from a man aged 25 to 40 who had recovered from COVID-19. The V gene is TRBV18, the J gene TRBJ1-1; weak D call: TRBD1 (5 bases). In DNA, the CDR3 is TGTGCCAGCTCACCACGTCCAGGGTGGACTGAAGCTTTCTTT. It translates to CASSPRPGWTEAFF.